By share of the sample, the clone carrying this TCR beta chain is large (0.1 to 1%). Its antigen is not known. The conserved phenylalanine or tryptophan normally closing the CDR3 is absent here, so this likely arose from a read error. This beta chain slipped into a library made for alpha chains as a stray read, so its size is not meaningful. TCRdb called the 5' RACE reads again in MiXCR, with one record for every CDR3 protein. The data hold about 400 distinct CDR3 sequences, with 25% to 30% observed a single time. The sample belongs to a study of spatial heterogeneity in lung cancer. Study context: Donors were around 70 untreated early-stage non-small cell lung cancer patients. A unique TCR and UMI combination showed up more than ten times in raw reads, on average.

The CDR3 has 12 amino acids. Germline V gene data show CDR1 as DFQATT and CDR2 as SNEGSKA (reference sequence). Trimming stripped 3 bases from V and 10 bases from J, with 14 bases between. Time point meaning: blood at routine non-recurrence follow-up after resection. Material for sequencing was whole RNA from tumor, nontumor lung or frozen PBMC, left unsorted. Study-wide points: There were more appearances of ubiquitous expanded tumor TCRs in blood at resection than at follow-up.

This sample comprised PBMCs, obtained at follow-up. The sequence was obtained from a male donor with early-stage non-small cell lung cancer. V gene TRBV20-1 combines with J gene TRBJ2-3, with D possibly being TRBD2 (6 bases). The chain's CDR3 is CSARGLSDPQYL. DNA for the CDR3: TGCAGTGCTAGGGGACTGTCCGATCCGCAGTATTTG.